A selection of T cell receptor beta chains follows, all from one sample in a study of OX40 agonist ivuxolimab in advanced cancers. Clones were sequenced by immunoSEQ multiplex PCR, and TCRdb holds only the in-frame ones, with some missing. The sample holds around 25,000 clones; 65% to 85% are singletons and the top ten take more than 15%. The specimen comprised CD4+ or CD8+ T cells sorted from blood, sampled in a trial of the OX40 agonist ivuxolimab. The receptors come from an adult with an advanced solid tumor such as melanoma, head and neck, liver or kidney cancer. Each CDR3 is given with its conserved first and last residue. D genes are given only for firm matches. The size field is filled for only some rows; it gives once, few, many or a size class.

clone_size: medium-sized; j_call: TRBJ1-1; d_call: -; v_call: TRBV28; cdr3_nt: TGTGCCAGCAGTTTGGAGTTCATTGGAGGGCAGATGGCAACTGAAGCTTTCTTT; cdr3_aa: CASSLEFIGGQMATEAFF
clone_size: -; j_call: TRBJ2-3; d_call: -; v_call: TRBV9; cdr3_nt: TGTGCCAGCGAAGGGCGGGATAACACAGATACGCAGTATTTT; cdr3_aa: CASEGRDNTDTQYF
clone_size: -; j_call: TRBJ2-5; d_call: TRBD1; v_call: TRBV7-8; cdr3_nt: TGTGCCAGCAGCTTAGTGAGGCAGGGGGCGACGAAGACCCAGTACTTC; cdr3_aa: CASSLVRQGATKTQYF
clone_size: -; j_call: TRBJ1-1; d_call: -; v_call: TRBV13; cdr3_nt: TGTGCCAGCAGCCCTCTCGGACGGGACACTGAAGCTTTCTTT; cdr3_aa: CASSPLGRDTEAFF
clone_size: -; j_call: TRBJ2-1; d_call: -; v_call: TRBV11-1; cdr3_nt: TGTGCCAGCAGCTTAAGGGCGCCGAGCTCCTACAATGAGCAGTTCTTC; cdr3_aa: CASSLRAPSSYNEQFF
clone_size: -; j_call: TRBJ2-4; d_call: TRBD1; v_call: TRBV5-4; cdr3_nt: TGTGCCAGCAGTGTGGACAGGGGGCAGGTAAACATTCAGTACTTC; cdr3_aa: CASSVDRGQVNIQYF
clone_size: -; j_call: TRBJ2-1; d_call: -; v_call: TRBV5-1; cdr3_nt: TGCGCCAGCAGCTTACACAATGAGCAGTTCTTC; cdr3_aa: CASSLHNEQFF
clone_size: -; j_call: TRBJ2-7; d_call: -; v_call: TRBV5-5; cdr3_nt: TGTGCCAGCAGCTTAGCGGTCAGGGTCGAGCAGTACTTC; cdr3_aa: CASSLAVRVEQYF
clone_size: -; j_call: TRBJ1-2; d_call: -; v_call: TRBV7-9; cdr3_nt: TGTGCCAGCAGCTACAAGTGGGGTATGGGCACCGGGGGCTACACCTTC; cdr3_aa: CASSYKWGMGTGGYTF
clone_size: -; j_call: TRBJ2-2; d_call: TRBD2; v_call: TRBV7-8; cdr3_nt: TGTGCCAGCAGCTTAGTAGGGACTAGCGGGAGAGTCACCGGGGAGCTGTTTTTT; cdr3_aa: CASSLVGTSGRVTGELFF
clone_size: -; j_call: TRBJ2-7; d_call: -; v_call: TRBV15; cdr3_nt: TGTGCCACCAGCAGAGAGGCTGGTGAGCAGTACTTC; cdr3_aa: CATSREAGEQYF
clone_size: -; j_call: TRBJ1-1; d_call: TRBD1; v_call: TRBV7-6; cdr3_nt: TGTGCCAGCAGGGACAGGGTGGGTAACACTGAAGCTTTCTTT; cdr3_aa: CASRDRVGNTEAFF
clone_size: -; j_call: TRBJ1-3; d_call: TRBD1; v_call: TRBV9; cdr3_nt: TGTGCCAGCAGCGTAGACCCTCCAGGGGGTCGTAGAAGCACCATATATTTT; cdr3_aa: CASSVDPPGGRRSTIYF
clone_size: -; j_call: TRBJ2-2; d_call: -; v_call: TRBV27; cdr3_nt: TGTGCCAGCAGCCCTAACGTAAGGGCCGGGGAGCTGTTTTTT; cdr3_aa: CASSPNVRAGELFF
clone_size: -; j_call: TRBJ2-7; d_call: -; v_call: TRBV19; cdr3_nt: TGTGCCAGTGCCGGGACGGATACCTACGAGCAGTACTTC; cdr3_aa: CASAGTDTYEQYF
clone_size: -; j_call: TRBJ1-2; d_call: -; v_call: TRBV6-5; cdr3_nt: TGTGCCAGCAGAAACACCGGGTCGAGAGATGGCTACACCTTC; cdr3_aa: CASRNTGSRDGYTF
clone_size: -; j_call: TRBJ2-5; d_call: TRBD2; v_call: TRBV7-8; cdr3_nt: TGTGCCAGCAGCTTTCGACTAGCGGGAGAGTTTCAAGAGACCCAGTACTTC; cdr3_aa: CASSFRLAGEFQETQYF
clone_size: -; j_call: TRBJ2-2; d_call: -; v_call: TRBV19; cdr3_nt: TGTGCCAGTAGTATTGTCGGGCTGAACACCGGGGAGCTGTTTTTT; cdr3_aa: CASSIVGLNTGELFF
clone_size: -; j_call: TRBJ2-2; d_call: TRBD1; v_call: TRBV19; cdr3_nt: TGTGCCAGTAGTTTATTCCAGGGGGCTAAGGACGGGGAGCTGTTTTTT; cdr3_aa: CASSLFQGAKDGELFF
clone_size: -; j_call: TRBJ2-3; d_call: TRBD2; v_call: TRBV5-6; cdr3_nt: TGTGCCAGCAGCTCTGGACTAGTCACAGATACGCAGTATTTT; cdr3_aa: CASSSGLVTDTQYF
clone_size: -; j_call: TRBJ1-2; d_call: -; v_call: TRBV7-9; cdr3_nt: TGTGCCAGCATTACTACAGGGTCCCTTCGTGGCTACACCTTC; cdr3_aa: CASITTGSLRGYTF
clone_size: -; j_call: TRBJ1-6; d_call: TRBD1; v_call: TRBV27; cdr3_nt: TGTGCCAGTGGGACAGGGATCGGTCCACCCCTCCACTTT; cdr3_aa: CASGTGIGPPLHF
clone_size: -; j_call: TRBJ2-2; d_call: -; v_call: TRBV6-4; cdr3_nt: TGTGCCAGCAGTCCGTCGGACAGAGCGAACACCGGGGAGCTGTTTTTT; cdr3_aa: CASSPSDRANTGELFF
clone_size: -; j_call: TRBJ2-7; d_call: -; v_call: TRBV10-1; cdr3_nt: TGCGCCAGCACTGCCAGCTCCTACGAGCAGTACTTC; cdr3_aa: CASTASSYEQYF
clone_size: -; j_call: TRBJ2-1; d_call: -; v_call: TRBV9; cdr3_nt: TGTGCCAGCAGCGTAGCTTATGGGGGGAGCTCCTACAATGAGCAGTTCTTC; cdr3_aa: CASSVAYGGSSYNEQFF
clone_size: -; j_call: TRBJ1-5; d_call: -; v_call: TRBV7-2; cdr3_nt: TGTGCCAGCAGCTTAGAGCCGGGGGGGAACCCGCCCCAGCATTTT; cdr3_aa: CASSLEPGGNPPQHF
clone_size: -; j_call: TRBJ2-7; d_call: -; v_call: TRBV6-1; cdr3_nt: TGTGCCAGCAGTGCCCTGCTGGAGGGTGCCAGCTACGAGCAGTACTTC; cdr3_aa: CASSALLEGASYEQYF
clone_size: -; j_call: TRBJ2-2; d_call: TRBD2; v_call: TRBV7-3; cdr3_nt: TGTGCCAGCAGCCCGAACCCGACTAGCGGGAACACCGGGGAGCTGTTTTTT; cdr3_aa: CASSPNPTSGNTGELFF
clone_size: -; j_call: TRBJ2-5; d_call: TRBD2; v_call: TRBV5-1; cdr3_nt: TGCGCCAGCACCTTCACGGGTAGCGGGAGGGGAGAGCAGTACTTC; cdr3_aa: CASTFTGSGRGEQYF
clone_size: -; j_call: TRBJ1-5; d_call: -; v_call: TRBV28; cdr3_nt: TGTGCCAGCAGTTTATCGGGACTCAGGCAGCCCCAGCATTTT; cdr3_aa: CASSLSGLRQPQHF
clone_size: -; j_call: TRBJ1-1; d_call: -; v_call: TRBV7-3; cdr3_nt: TGTGCCAGCCTTCGGGCAGTGAACACTGAAGCTTTCTTT; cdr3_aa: CASLRAVNTEAFF
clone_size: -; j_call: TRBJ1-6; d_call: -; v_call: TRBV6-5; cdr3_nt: TGTGCCAGCAGCCGAAGCTCCTATAATTCACCCCTCCACTTT; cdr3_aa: CASSRSSYNSPLHF
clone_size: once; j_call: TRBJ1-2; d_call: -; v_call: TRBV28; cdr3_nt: TGTGCCAGCAGTTTACACGGTCCTGTGGGCTATGGCTACACCTTC; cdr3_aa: CASSLHGPVGYGYTF
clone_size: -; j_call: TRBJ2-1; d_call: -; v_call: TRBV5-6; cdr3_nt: TGTGCCAGCAGCTTGGGCGGCCTTAGGGAGCAGTTCTTC; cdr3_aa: CASSLGGLREQFF
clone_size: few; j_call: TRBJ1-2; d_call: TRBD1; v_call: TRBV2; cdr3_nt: TGTGCCAGCAGTGGTACTATATGGGACAGAGGAGGCTACACCTTC; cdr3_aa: CASSGTIWDRGGYTF
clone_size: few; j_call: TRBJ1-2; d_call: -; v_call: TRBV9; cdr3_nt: TGTGCCAGCAGCGTAATCGGGCTCCCCGAGGGTGGCTACACCTTC; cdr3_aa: CASSVIGLPEGGYTF
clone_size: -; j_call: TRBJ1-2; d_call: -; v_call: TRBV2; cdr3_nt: TGTGCCAGCAGTGAGGAGGGGATGGGTGGCTACACCTTC; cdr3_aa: CASSEEGMGGYTF
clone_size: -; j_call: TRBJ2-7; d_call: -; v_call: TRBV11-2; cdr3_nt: TGTGCCAGCAGCTTTTCGATTTGGGACAAGAGCTCCTACGAGCAGTACTTC; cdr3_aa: CASSFSIWDKSSYEQYF
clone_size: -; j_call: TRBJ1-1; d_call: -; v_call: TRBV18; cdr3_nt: TGTGCCAGCTCACCAGGAGCGAACACTGAAGCTTTCTTT; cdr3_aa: CASSPGANTEAFF
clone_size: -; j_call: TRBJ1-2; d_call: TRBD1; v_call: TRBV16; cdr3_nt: TGTGCCAGCAGCCAGGGGCAGGGGGCTGGCTACACCTTC; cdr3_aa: CASSQGQGAGYTF
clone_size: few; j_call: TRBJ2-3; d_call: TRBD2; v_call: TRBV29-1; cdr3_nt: TGCAGCGTTAAAACACTAGCGGGAGATTCAGATACGCAGTATTTT; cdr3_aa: CSVKTLAGDSDTQYF
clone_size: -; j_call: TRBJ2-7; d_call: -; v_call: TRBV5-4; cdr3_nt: TGTGCCAGCAGCTTCTCCTACGAGCAGTACTTC; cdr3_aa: CASSFSYEQYF
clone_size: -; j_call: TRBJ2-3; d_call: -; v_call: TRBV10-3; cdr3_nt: TGTGCCATCAGTGAGTCGCAGCAGACCACGCAGTATTTT; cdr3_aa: CAISESQQTTQYF
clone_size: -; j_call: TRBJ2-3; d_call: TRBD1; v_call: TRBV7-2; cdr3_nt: TGTGCCAGCAGCTCCGGCGCACAGGGGGGCTCAGATACGCAGTATTTT; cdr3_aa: CASSSGAQGGSDTQYF
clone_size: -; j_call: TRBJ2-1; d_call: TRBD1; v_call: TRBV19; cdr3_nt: TGTGCCAGTAGCTTGGGACAGGGGTATGGTGAGCAGTTCTTC; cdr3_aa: CASSLGQGYGEQFF
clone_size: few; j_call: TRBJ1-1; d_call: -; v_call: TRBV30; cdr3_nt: TGTGCCTGGAGTGTATCAGGGAGAGGTGAAGCTTTCTTT; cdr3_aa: CAWSVSGRGEAFF